This T cell receptor beta chain was obtained from a study of T cells in Graves' hyperthyroidism and ophthalmopathy. TCR beta CDR3 regions were amplified from RNA transcripts. Using the HTBI primer set, a first-round RT-PCR was run on the TCR CDR3. MiXCR, run by TCRdb on the multiplex PCR reads, gives a single entry per CDR3 protein. The sample lists fewer than 350,000 distinct CDR3 sequences, roughly 18% occurring once. This clonotype was recorded at least ten times. Germline-derived CDR1 and CDR2 are SGHRS and YFSETQ. CDR3 size: 12 residues. The germline V and J ends were trimmed by 5 bases and 8 bases, with 11 bases remaining between them.

Material for sequencing was blood. The clonotype originates from a woman aged 45-65 years with Graves' hyperthyroidism. This chain links TRBV5-1 with TRBJ2-1, with D possibly matching TRBD2 (7 bases). In nucleotides, the CDR3 is TGCGCCAGCAGTGGGAGGGGGGATGAGCAGTTCTTC. It translates to CASSGRGDEQFF.